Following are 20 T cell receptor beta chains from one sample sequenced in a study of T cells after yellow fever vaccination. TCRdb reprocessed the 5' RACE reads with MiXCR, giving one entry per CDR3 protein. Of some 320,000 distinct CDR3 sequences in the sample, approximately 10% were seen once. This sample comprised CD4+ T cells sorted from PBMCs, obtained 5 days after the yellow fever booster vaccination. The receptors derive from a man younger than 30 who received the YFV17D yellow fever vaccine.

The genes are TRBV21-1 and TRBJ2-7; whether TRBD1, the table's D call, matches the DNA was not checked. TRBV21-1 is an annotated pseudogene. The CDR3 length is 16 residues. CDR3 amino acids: CASSKEPGTGSYEQYF. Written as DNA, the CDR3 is TGTGCCAGCAGCAAAGAGCCAGGGACAGGGTCCTACGAGCAGTACTTC.

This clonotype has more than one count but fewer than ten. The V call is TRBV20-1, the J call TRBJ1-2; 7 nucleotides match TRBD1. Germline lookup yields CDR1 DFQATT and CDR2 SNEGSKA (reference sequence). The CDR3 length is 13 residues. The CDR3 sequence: CSSSRGRGYGYTF. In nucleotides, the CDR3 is TGCAGCTCCTCAAGGGGGCGCGGCTATGGCTACACCTTC.

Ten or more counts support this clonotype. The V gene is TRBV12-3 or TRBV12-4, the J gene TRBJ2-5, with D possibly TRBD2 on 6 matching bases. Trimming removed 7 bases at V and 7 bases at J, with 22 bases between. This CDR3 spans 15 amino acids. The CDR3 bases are TGTGCCAGCACCGAACTCCGGGACTCTCCGGGGACCCAGTACTTC. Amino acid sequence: CASTELRDSPGTQYF.

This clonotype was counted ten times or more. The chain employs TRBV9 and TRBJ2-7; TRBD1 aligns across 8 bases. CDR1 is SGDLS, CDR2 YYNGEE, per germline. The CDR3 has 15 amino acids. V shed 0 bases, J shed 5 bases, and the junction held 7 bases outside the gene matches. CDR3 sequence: CASSVAPDRVDEQYF. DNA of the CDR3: TGTGCCAGCAGCGTAGCCCCGGACAGGGTCGACGAGCAGTACTTC.

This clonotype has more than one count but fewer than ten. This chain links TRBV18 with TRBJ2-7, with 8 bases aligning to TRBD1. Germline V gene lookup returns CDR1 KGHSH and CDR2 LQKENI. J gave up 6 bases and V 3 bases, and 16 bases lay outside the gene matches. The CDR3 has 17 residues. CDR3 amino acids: CASSPRRGPTGVGEQYF. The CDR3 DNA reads TGTGCCAGCTCACCCCGGCGCGGTCCGACAGGGGTGGGCGAGCAGTACTTC.

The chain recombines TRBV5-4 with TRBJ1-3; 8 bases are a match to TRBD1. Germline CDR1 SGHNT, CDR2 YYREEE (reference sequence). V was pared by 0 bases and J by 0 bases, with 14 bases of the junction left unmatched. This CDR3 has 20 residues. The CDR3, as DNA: TGTGCCAGCAGCTTGGCGAACAGGGGGTTACCATCGAGCTCTGGAAACACCATATATTTT. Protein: CASSLANRGLPSSSGNTIYF.

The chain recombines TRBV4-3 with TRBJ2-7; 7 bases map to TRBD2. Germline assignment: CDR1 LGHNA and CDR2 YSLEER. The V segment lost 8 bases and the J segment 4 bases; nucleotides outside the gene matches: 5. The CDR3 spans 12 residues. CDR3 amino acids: CASRGVPYEQYV. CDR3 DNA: TGCGCCAGCCGGGGGGTCCCTTACGAGCAGTACGTC.

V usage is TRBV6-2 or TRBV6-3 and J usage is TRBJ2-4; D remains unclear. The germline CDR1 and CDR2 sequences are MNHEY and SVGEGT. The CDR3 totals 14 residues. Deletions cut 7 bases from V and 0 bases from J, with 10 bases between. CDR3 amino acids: CASTHRVAKNIQYF. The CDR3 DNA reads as TGTGCCAGCACCCACCGGGTAGCCAAAAACATTCAGTACTTC.

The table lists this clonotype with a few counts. The CDR3 DNA follows: TGTGCCAGCAGCATGGACAGGGAAGATCAGCCCCAGCATTTT. It codes for CASSMDREDQPQHF. The chain carries TRBV7-6 and TRBJ1-5; 8 nucleotides align to TRBD1. The CDR3 length is 14 residues. In germline, CDR1 is SGHVS, CDR2 FNYEAQ. With V trimmed by 5 bases and J by 5 bases, 5 bases remained unmatched.

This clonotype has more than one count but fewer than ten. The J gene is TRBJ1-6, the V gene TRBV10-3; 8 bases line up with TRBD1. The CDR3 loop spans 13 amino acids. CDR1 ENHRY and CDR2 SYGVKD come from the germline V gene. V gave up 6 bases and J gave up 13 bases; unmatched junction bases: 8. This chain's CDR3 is CAIREDRESPLHF. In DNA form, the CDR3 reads TGTGCCATCAGAGAGGACAGGGAGTCTCCCCTCCACTTT.

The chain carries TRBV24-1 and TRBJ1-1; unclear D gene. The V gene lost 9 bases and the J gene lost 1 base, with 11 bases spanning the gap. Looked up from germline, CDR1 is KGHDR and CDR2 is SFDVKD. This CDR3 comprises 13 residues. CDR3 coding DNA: TGTGCCACCTGGAAGGAGTGGAACACTGAAGCTTTCTTT. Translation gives CATWKEWNTEAFF.

In nucleotides, the CDR3 is TGTGCCAGCAGCCACGGGGGGCCCTACGAGCAGTACGTC. Encoded protein: CASSHGGPYEQYV. This chain joins TRBV7-9 and TRBJ2-7, with a tentative D call TRBD2 (7 bases). The CDR3 sequence is 13 residues long. Germline CDR1 SEHNR, CDR2 FQNEAQ (reference sequence). Trimming removed 5 bases from V and 2 bases from J, with 10 bases in between.

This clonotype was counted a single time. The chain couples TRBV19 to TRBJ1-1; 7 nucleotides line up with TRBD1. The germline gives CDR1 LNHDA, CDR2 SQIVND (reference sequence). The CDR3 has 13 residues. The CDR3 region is CATMTGWNTEAFF. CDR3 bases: TGTGCGACGATGACAGGGTGGAACACTGAAGCTTTCTTT.

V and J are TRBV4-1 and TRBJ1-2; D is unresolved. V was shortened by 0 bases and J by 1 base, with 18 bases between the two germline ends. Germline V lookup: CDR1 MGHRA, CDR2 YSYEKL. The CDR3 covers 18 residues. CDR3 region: CASSQDVLLGGYNYGYTF. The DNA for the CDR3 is TGCGCCAGCAGCCAAGATGTTTTATTGGGCGGTTATAACTATGGCTACACCTTC.

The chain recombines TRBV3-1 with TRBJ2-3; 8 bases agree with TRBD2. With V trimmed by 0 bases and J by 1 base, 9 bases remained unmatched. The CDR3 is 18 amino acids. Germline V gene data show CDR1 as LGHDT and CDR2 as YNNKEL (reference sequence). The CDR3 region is CASSQDAGGAGGTDTQYF. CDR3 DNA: TGTGCCAGCAGCCAAGACGCCGGGGGAGCGGGGGGCACAGATACGCAGTATTTT.

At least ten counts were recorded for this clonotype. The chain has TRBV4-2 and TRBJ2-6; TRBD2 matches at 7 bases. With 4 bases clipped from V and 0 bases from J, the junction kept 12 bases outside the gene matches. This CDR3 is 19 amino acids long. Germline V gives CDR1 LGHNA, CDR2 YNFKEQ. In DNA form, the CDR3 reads TGTGCCAGCAGCCTTAACGGTGCGGGGGTGAGCTCTGGGGCCAACGTCCTGACTTTC. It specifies CASSLNGAGVSSGANVLTF.

The CDR3 loop reads CSAWGGRGDTQYF. The CDR3 region has the DNA TGCAGTGCGTGGGGGGGGCGCGGAGATACGCAGTATTTT. This chain joins TRBV20-1 and TRBJ2-3; maybe TRBD2 (7 bases). With 6 bases removed from V and 5 bases from J, the gap between germline ends came to 15 bases. Germline V lookup: CDR1 DFQATT, CDR2 SNEGSKA (reference sequence). This CDR3 spans 13 amino acids.

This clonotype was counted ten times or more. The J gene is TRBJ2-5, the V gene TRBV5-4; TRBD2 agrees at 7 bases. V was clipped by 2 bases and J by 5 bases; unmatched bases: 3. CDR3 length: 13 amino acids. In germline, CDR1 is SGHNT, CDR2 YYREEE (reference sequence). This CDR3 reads CASSLSSGETQYF. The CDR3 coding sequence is TGTGCCAGCAGCTTATCTAGCGGCGAGACCCAGTACTTC.

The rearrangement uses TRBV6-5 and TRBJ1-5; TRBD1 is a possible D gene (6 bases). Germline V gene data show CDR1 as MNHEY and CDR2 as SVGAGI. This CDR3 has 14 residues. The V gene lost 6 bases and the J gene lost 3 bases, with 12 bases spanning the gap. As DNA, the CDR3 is TGTGCCAGCAGCAGAGGACAGATCAATCAGCCCCAGCATTTT. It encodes CASSRGQINQPQHF.

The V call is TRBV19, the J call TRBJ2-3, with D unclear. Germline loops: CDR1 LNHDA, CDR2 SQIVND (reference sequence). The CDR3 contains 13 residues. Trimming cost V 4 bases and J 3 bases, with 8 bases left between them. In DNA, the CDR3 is TGTGCCAGTAGTACGTTTGGGACAGATACGCAGTATTTT. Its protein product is CASSTFGTDTQYF.